This paragraph reports one T cell receptor beta chain. The sample comes from a study of technical replicates of blood from several donors. Repertoires were generated with immunoSEQ multiplex PCR, while TCRdb's copy carries only in-frame clones and drops some. The sample includes tens of thousands of clones, approximately 87% of them seen just once. The CDR3 covers 13 residues. CDR1 and CDR2 (germline): SGHAT, FQNNGV. V was pared by 5 bases and J by 7 bases, with 7 bases of the junction left unmatched. V gene TRBV11-2 combines with J gene TRBJ2-5; 7 bases are a match to TRBD1. The sequenced sample consisted of PBMCs. The receptor's source is a human donor in good health. Some clones in this sample may be carry-over from other donors' samples. For the CDR3, the DNA is TGTGCCAGCAGCCCGGGACAGTACGTGACCCAGTACTTC. Amino acid sequence: CASSPGQYVTQYF.